This T cell receptor (beta chain) was recovered during a study of T cell changes during pregnancy in multiple sclerosis. Generated by immunoSEQ multiplex PCR, the TCRdb table keeps only in-frame clones and is missing some. In the table there are 33,000 or so clones, roughly nine tenths of which are singletons. Only one count was recorded for this clone. The TCR originated in a female donor with multiple sclerosis, enrolled in a pregnancy study. Here the sequenced sample was CD8+ T cells from peripheral blood mononuclear cells, taken in the third trimester of pregnancy.

CDR3 DNA sequence: TGTGCCAGCAGAGGACAGGGGGCCGTTAATGAAAAACTGTTTTTT. This sequence encodes CASRGQGAVNEKLFF. The gene calls are TRBV6-6 and TRBJ1-4; 11 bases fit TRBD1. V dropped 6 bases and J dropped 4; count of bases not matched to a gene: 4. The germline gives CDR1 MNHNY, CDR2 SVGAGI (reference sequence). This CDR3 is built from 15 residues.